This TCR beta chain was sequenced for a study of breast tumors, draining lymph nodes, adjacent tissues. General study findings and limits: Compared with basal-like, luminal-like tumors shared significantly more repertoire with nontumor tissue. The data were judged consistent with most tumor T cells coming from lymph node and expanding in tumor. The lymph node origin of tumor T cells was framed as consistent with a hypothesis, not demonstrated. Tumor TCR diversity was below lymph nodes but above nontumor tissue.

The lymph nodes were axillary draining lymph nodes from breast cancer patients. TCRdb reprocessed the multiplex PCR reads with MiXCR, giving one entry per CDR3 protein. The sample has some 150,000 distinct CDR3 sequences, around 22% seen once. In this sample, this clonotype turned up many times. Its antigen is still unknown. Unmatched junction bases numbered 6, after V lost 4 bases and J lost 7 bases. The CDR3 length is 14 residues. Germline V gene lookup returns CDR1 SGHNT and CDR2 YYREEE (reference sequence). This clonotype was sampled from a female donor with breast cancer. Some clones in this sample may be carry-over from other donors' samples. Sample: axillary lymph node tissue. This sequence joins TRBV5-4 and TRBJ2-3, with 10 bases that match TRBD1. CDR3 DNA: TGTGCCAGCAGCCCGGGACAGGGGTCCTATACGCAGTATTTT. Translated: CASSPGQGSYTQYF.